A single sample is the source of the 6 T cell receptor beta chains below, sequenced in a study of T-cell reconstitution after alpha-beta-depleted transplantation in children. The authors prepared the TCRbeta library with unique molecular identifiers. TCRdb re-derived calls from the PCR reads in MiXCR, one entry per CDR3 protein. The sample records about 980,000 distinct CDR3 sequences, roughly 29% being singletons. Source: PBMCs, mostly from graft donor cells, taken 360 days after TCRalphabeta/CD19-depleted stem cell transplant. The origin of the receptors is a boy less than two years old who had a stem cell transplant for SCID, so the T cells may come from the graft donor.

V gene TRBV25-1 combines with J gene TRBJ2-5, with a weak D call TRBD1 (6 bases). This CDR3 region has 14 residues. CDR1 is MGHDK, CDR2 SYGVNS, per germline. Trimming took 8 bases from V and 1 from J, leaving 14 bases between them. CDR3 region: CASSRDNLQETQYF. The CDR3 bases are TGTGCCAGCTCCCGGGACAACCTCCAAGAGACCCAGTACTTC.

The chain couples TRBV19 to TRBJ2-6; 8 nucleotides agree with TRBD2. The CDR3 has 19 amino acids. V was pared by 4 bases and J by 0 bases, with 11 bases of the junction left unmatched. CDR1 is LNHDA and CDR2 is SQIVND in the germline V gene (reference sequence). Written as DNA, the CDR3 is TGTGCCAGTAGTAGGGCCGGTACGGGAGGGATCTCTGGGGCCAACGTCCTGACTTTC. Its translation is CASSRAGTGGISGANVLTF. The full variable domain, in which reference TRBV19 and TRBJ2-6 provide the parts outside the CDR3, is DGGITQSPKYLFRKEGQNVTLSCEQNLNHDAMYWYRQDPGQGLRLIYYSQIVNDFQKGDIAEGYSVSREKKESFPLTVTSAQKNPTAFYLCASSRAGTGGISGANVLTFGAGSRLTVL.

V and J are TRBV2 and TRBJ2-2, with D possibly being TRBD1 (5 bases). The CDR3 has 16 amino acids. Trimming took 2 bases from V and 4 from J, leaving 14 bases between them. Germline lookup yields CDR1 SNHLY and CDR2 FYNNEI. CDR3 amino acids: CASSELRQGPTGELFF. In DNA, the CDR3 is TGTGCCAGCAGTGAACTCAGGCAGGGCCCCACCGGGGAGCTGTTTTTT.

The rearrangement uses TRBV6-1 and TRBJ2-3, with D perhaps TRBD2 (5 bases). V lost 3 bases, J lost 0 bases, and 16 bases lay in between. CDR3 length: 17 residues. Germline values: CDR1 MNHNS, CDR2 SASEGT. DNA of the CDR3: TGTGCCAGCAGTGATGATTATGACGAGGGTAGCACAGATACGCAGTATTTT. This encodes CASSDDYDEGSTDTQYF.

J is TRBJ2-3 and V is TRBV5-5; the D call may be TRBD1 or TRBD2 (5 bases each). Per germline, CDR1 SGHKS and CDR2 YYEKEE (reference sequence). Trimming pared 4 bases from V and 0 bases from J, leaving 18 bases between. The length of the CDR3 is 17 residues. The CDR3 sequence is CASSGLGRGPSTDTQYF. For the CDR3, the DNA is TGTGCCAGCAGCGGACTGGGTAGGGGTCCTAGCACAGATACGCAGTATTTT.

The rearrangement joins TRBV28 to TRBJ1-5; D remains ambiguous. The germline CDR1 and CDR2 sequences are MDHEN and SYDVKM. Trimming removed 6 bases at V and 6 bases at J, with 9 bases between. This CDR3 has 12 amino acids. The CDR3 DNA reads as TGTGCCAGCAGACTTAGCGGTCAGCCCCAGCATTTT. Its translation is CASRLSGQPQHF.